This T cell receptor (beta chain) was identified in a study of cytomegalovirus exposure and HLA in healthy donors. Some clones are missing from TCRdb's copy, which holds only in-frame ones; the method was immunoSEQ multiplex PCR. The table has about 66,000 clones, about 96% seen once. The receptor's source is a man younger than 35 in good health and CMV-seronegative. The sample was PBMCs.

The CDR3 loop is CASSPGLAEGTQYF. For the CDR3, the DNA is TGCGCCAGCAGCCCGGGACTAGCTGAGGGTACGCAGTATTTT. The chain joins TRBV4-3 to TRBJ2-3; 9 nucleotides line up with TRBD2. Germline values: CDR1 LGHNA, CDR2 YSLEER. The junction had 7 bases not matched to a gene; V was cut back by 4 bases and J by 8 bases. CDR3 length equals 14 residues.